The source of this TCR beta chain is a study of cytotoxic CD8 clonotypes in ibrutinib-treated CLL. Study-level results: Sustained-remission patients were sampled at different times than progressing patients were. Clonality correlated strongly with circulating CD8+ T cells and exceeded age-matched healthy donors at baseline.

As for this clone: Its antigen is not identified. One end of the junction does not line up with germline, which may come from a read error.

The CDR3 is 12 residues long. Looked up from germline, CDR1 is MNHEY and CDR2 is SVGAGI. Produced via immunoSEQ multiplex PCR; TCRdb's table is partial and in-frame only. The data show fewer than 25,000 clones, around 72% seen once. This TCR derives from a human donor with chronic lymphocytic leukemia. The chain is built from TRBV6-5 and TRBJ2-1, with D perhaps given as TRBD1 or TRBD2 (6 bases each). Material: PBMCs, obtained before ibrutinib treatment. For the CDR3, the DNA is TGTGCCAGCAGGGGGGGCCTCAATGGGCAGTTCTTC. This translates into CASRGGLNGQFF.